The present T cell receptor (beta chain) was sequenced within a study of T cell responses to AZD1222 COVID-19 vaccine. Overall study findings and caveats: Receipt of two AZD1222 doses was followed by a rise in Spike-specific TCR breadth and depth. Reportedly, close to half of spike-specific TCRs are directed against unmutated variant regions.

For this clone: Its specificity is not known.

Assay: immunoSEQ multiplex PCR; the TCRdb copy retains only in-frame clones and omits some. The data show 90,000 to 150,000 clones, 87% seen once. The receptor was isolated from an adult who received the AZD1222 COVID-19 vaccine. This material consisted of peripheral blood, taken 28 days after the second AZD1222 dose.

As DNA, the CDR3 is TGTGCCAGCAGCTTAGTGGGAGGAACAGCGAACACTGAAGCTTTCTTT. Translated: CASSLVGGTANTEAFF. The rearrangement links TRBV7-2 to TRBJ1-1, with no clear D. Trimming took off 1 base at V and 1 base at J, with 13 bases between the two ends. Germline CDR1 and CDR2: SGHTA and FQGNSA. This CDR3 is built from 16 residues.